These 8 T cell receptor beta chains originate from one sample sequenced in a study of blood T cell repertoires in COVID-19 (dated by TCRdb to between 2020 and 2021). Library preparation was by the immunoSEQ multiplex PCR assay. Entries here come from immuneACCESS through TCRdb and include only in-frame sequences with V and J called. Some clones fail to appear in such tables; in the studies checked, an unresolved V gene covers under half of the shortfall, and the cause of the remainder is unknown. This sample has approximately 50,000 clones in its table, and 89% of those were observed once. About 2% of the sample comes from the top ten. The sequencing input was peripheral blood. These receptors were taken from a human donor in a cohort sampled during active COVID-19.

This clone showed up just a few times. The rearrangement uses TRBV3-1 (or the pseudogene TRBV3-2) and TRBJ2-1, with TRBD2 matching 10 bases. Trimming removed 1 base from V and 1 base from J; junction bases left unmatched: 1. CDR3 length: 16 amino acids. In germline, CDR1 is LGHDT, CDR2 YNNKEL (reference sequence). The CDR3 spells CASSQGAGGSYNEQFF. The CDR3 bases are TGTGCCAGCAGCCAAGGAGCGGGAGGGTCCTACAATGAGCAGTTCTTC.

This chain joins TRBV19 and TRBJ2-1, with 13 bases matching TRBD2. The CDR3 sequence is 16 residues long. CDR1 and CDR2 (germline): LNHDA, SQIVND (reference sequence). The ends lost 3 bases at V and 9 bases at J; junction bases unmatched: 8. This chain's CDR3 is CASSITSGRAATEQFF. The CDR3 DNA reads as TGTGCCAGTAGTATCACTAGCGGGAGGGCCGCGACTGAGCAGTTCTTC.

The rearrangement joins TRBV27 to TRBJ2-7; TRBD2 matches at 13 bases. The V gene's germline CDR1 is MNHEY and CDR2 SMNVEV (reference sequence). The CDR3 totals 15 residues. V gave up 4 bases and J gave up 2 bases; unmatched junction bases: 2. The CDR3: CASSSLAGGPYEQYF. DNA of the CDR3: TGTGCCAGCAGTTCACTAGCGGGAGGGCCCTACGAGCAGTACTTC.

The V gene is TRBV3-1 (or the pseudogene TRBV3-2), the J gene TRBJ2-1; 7 bases match TRBD2. After removal of 4 bases from V and 2 bases from J, the junction contained 8 bases not matched to a gene. The germline V gene has CDR1 LGHDT and CDR2 YNNKEL (reference sequence). This CDR3 has 16 residues. CDR3 loop: CASSPTSDSTYNEQFF. In nucleotides, the CDR3 is TGTGCCAGCAGCCCAACTAGCGACTCTACCTACAATGAGCAGTTCTTC.

This chain connects TRBV4-1 to TRBJ2-4, with 7 nucleotides matching TRBD1. The CDR3 consists of 17 residues. The junction had 6 bases not matched to a gene; V was cut back by 1 base and J by 0 bases. Germline CDR1 MGHRA, CDR2 YSYEKL. This CDR3 reads CASSQVTGTVAKNIQYF. In DNA form, the CDR3 reads TGCGCCAGCAGCCAAGTCACCGGGACAGTAGCCAAAAACATTCAGTACTTC.

This sequence joins TRBV21-1 and TRBJ2-7; the listed D gene, TRBD2, was not tested against the DNA. TRBV21-1 is tagged as a pseudogene. CDR3 length: 14 amino acids. CDR3 nucleotides: TGTGCCAGCAGCACCCGGGGTAATCTGGACGAGCAGTACTTC. This sequence encodes CASSTRGNLDEQYF.

There are a few counts of this clone. This chain links TRBV11-2 with TRBJ2-3; possibly TRBD1 for D (6 bases). V lost 2 bases to trimming and J lost 11 bases, with 17 bases between them. The CDR3 contains 14 residues. The germline V gene has CDR1 SGHAT and CDR2 FQNNGV. CDR3 DNA sequence: TGTGCCAGCAGCTTAAGGACAGCCCCCATTGAGCAGTATTTT. Amino acids: CASSLRTAPIEQYF.

This clone was recorded only once. The chain is built from TRBV19 and TRBJ2-7, with D perhaps matching TRBD2 (5 bases). V was shortened by 3 bases and J by 0 bases, with 12 bases between the two germline ends. The germline gives CDR1 LNHDA, CDR2 SQIVND (reference sequence). This CDR3 contains 15 residues. The CDR3 is CASSIGELSSYEQYF. The DNA for the CDR3 is TGTGCCAGTAGTATTGGGGAGCTGAGCTCCTACGAGCAGTACTTC.